The 22 T cell receptor beta chains below all came from one sample that was sequenced in a study of blood T cell repertoires in COVID-19. Some clones are missing from TCRdb's copy, which holds only in-frame ones; the method was immunoSEQ multiplex PCR. The data show around 150,000 clones, approximately 80% seen once. Material for sequencing was peripheral blood. The receptors originated from a man aged 55 to 70 who had recovered from COVID-19.

The gene calls are TRBV5-1 and TRBJ2-7, with 8 nucleotides matching TRBD1. Germline V gives CDR1 SGHRS, CDR2 YFSETQ. The junction had 4 bases not matched to a gene; V was cut back by 0 bases and J by 2 bases. This CDR3 comprises 15 residues. CDR3 nucleotides: TGCGCCAGCAGCTTGGTGTCAGGGGGCACCTACGAGCAGTACTTC. Translation gives CASSLVSGGTYEQYF.

The V gene is TRBV20-1, the J gene TRBJ1-6; D gene unclear. The CDR3 is 16 amino acids. CDR1 and CDR2 (germline): DFQATT, SNEGSKA (reference sequence). Trimming shortened V by 3 bases and J by 4 bases, and 16 bases separated the two germline ends. The CDR3 sequence is CSASGKARGYNSPLHF. The CDR3 DNA is TGCAGTGCTAGTGGGAAGGCGCGAGGGTATAATTCACCCCTCCACTTT.

The J gene is TRBJ1-1, the V gene TRBV5-5; the D is unclear. This CDR3 contains 14 residues. V was clipped by 0 bases and J by 3 bases, with 9 bases between them. Germline lookup yields CDR1 SGHKS and CDR2 YYEKEE (reference sequence). The CDR3, as DNA: TGTGCCAGCAGCTTGGGGCCCACAGACACTGAAGCTTTCTTT. Its translation is CASSLGPTDTEAFF.

The gene calls are TRBV30 and TRBJ1-1, with 12 bases fitting TRBD1. The CDR3 spans 16 residues. With 3 bases clipped from V and 4 bases from J, the junction kept 9 bases outside the gene matches. Germline V gene data show CDR1 as GTSNPN and CDR2 as SVGIG (reference sequence). CDR3 loop: CAWRRFVGQGATEAFF. The CDR3 DNA is TGTGCCTGGAGACGGTTTGTGGGACAGGGGGCCACTGAAGCTTTCTTT.

The CDR3 DNA follows: TGTGCCACCGCCTACGGTACAGATACGCAGTATTTT. This gives the protein CATAYGTDTQYF. The chain has TRBV24-1 and TRBJ2-3; D is undetermined. This CDR3 has 12 amino acids. From germline, CDR1 is KGHDR and CDR2 SFDVKD. The ends were cut back, 9 bases at V and 3 bases at J, with 9 bases in the middle.

The chain uses TRBV7-2 and TRBJ2-5; 7 nucleotides align to TRBD2. With 8 bases clipped from V and 2 bases from J, the junction kept 11 bases outside the gene matches. Looked up from germline, CDR1 is SGHTA and CDR2 is FQGNSA. CDR3 length: 15 residues. CDR3 DNA sequence: TGTGCCAGCCGTCTAACCAGCGGGACTCAAGAGACCCAGTACTTC. Amino acids: CASRLTSGTQETQYF.

This chain connects TRBV25-1 to TRBJ2-2; D perhaps matches TRBD2 (5 bases). V was clipped by 7 bases and J by 5 bases, with 20 bases between them. The germline gives CDR1 MGHDK, CDR2 SYGVNS. This CDR3 has 16 amino acids. Written as DNA, the CDR3 is TGTGCCAGCACCCCAGGAGGTCGGGAAGGTACCGGGGAGCTGTTTTTT. Translation gives CASTPGGREGTGELFF.

This chain links TRBV6-2 or TRBV6-3 with TRBJ2-2; TRBD2 aligns across 10 bases. Unmatched junction bases numbered 7, after V lost 3 bases and J lost 3 bases. The CDR3 is 17 amino acids. Germline V gene data show CDR1 as MNHEY and CDR2 as SVGEGT. The CDR3 region is CASSYQRGGLDTGELFF. CDR3 nucleotides: TGTGCCAGCAGTTATCAGCGGGGGGGCCTTGACACCGGGGAGCTGTTTTTT.

The CDR3 reads CASSPGLAGSSGDSYNEQFF. Written as DNA, the CDR3 is TGCGCCAGCAGCCCCGGACTAGCGGGTTCTTCGGGTGACTCCTACAATGAGCAGTTCTTC. The chain recombines TRBV5-1 with TRBJ2-1, with 11 bases identical to TRBD2. V dropped 4 bases and J dropped 0; count of bases not matched to a gene: 15. Germline V gene lookup returns CDR1 SGHRS and CDR2 YFSETQ. CDR3 length equals 20 residues.

The rearrangement uses TRBV6-5 and TRBJ1-2, with 7 bases identical to TRBD1. Germline CDR1 is MNHEY and CDR2 is SVGAGI. V was pared by 7 bases and J by 4 bases, with 9 bases of the junction left unmatched. This CDR3 comprises 14 residues. CDR3 residues: CASTGQASGYGYTF. The CDR3, as DNA: TGTGCCAGCACCGGACAGGCCAGTGGCTATGGCTACACCTTC.

V usage is TRBV6-6 and J usage is TRBJ2-3; 15 bases are a match to TRBD2. The CDR3 extends over 21 amino acids. V lost 6 bases and J lost 1; bases outside the gene matches: 17. CDR1 and CDR2 (germline): MNHNY, SVGAGI (reference sequence). The CDR3 reads CASSPGRGLAGGPRGTDTQYF. As DNA, the CDR3 is TGTGCCAGCAGCCCCGGTCGGGGACTAGCGGGAGGCCCAAGGGGCACAGATACGCAGTATTTT.

The chain joins TRBV2 to TRBJ1-3, with D uncertain. The V end was cut by 7 bases, the J end by 0 bases, with 16 bases between. Germline CDR1 SNHLY, CDR2 FYNNEI. This CDR3 region has 16 residues. CDR3 region: CASTLKWQNSGNTIYF. CDR3 sequence (DNA): TGTGCCAGCACCTTGAAGTGGCAGAACTCTGGAAACACCATATATTTT.

The chain joins TRBV6-2 or TRBV6-3 to TRBJ1-1; D is ambiguous. Germline lookup yields CDR1 MNHEY and CDR2 SVGEGT. Trimming cost V 1 base and J 2 bases, with 8 bases left between them. There are 14 residues in the CDR3. The chain's CDR3 is CASSYYGSNTEAFF. As DNA, the CDR3 is TGTGCCAGCAGTTACTACGGGTCCAACACTGAAGCTTTCTTT.

This chain joins TRBV2 and TRBJ1-5, with 8 nucleotides matching TRBD1. The V gene end was trimmed by 6 bases and the J gene end by 2 bases; junction bases not matched to a gene: 6. The germline gives CDR1 SNHLY, CDR2 FYNNEI. The CDR3 is made up of 15 amino acids. CDR3 region: CASSGGQGGNQPQHF. Here the CDR3 DNA reads TGTGCCAGCAGCGGTGGACAGGGCGGCAATCAGCCCCAGCATTTT.

The sample holds a few counts of this clone. This sequence joins TRBV7-2 and TRBJ1-6; a weak D match, TRBD1 (6 bases). Germline CDR1 SGHTA, CDR2 FQGNSA. The CDR3 sequence is 16 residues long. The V gene lost 5 bases and the J gene lost 0 bases, with 11 bases spanning the gap. In DNA form, the CDR3 reads TGTGCCAGCAGCCCGGACAGCTACTCCTATAATTCACCCCTCCACTTT. As protein: CASSPDSYSYNSPLHF. The variable domain in full, with the rest retrieved from reference TRBV7-2 and TRBJ1-6, is GAGVSQSPSNKVTEKGKDVELRCDPISGHTALYWYRQSLGQGLEFLIYFQGNSAPDKSGLPSDRFSAERTGGSVSTLTIQRTQQEDSAVYLCASSPDSYSYNSPLHFGNGTRLTVT.

CDR3 DNA: TGTGCCAGCAGACAGGGCCACCCAGATACGCAGTATTTT. Residues: CASRQGHPDTQYF. The V gene is TRBV6-5, the J gene TRBJ2-3; a weak D match, TRBD1 (6 bases). The CDR3 totals 13 residues. Germline CDR1 MNHEY, CDR2 SVGAGI. Trimming left V 6 bases short and J 4 bases short, with 11 bases between.

The CDR3 DNA reads as TGTGCCAGCAGCTCACGCAGCGGGGGACGGCTCGGGGAGCAGTTCTTC. Protein sequence: CASSSRSGGRLGEQFF. The chain is built from TRBV7-2 and TRBJ2-1, with 8 positions matching TRBD2. V lost 4 bases and J lost 10; bases outside the gene matches: 15. Germline CDR1 is SGHTA and CDR2 is FQGNSA. The CDR3 has 16 amino acids.

V usage is TRBV5-1 and J usage is TRBJ1-2, with 10 positions matching TRBD1. Germline V gives CDR1 SGHRS, CDR2 YFSETQ. The V and J ends lost 4 bases and 8 bases, in that order; junction bases with no gene match: 8. The CDR3 contains 14 residues. The CDR3 nucleotides are TGCGCCAGCAGCCCTAGACAGGGGGCGCCCGGCTACACCTTC. It is translated as CASSPRQGAPGYTF.

This clone was picked up one time. The DNA for the CDR3 is TGTGCCAGCAGTCTCGTCTCGGGAGGATATAATGAGCAGTTCTTC. Translating gives CASSLVSGGYNEQFF. This chain links TRBV6-5 with TRBJ2-1; 7 nucleotides match TRBD2. The CDR3 contains 15 residues. Germline CDR1 reads MNHEY; CDR2 reads SVGAGI. V was clipped by 5 bases and J by 7 bases; unmatched bases: 11.

In regard to this clone: Different DNA sequences within this sample yield the same CDR3. This chain joins TRBV5-1 and TRBJ1-1, with D unresolved. Between the trimmed V and J ends, which lost 0 bases and 2 bases, there was a span of 8 bases. Germline CDR1 SGHRS, CDR2 YFSETQ. The CDR3 contains 14 residues. This CDR3 reads CASSLAGGNTEAFF. DNA of the CDR3: TGCGCCAGCAGCTTGGCCGGCGGAAACACTGAAGCTTTCTTT. Variable domain in full (rest from reference TRBV5-1 and TRBJ1-1): KAGVTQTPRYLIKTRGQQVTLSCSPISGHRSVSWYQQTPGQGLQFLFEYFSETQRNKGNFPGRFSGRQFSNSRSEMNVSTLELGDSALYLCASSLAGGNTEAFFGQGTRLTVV.

This clone was seen a single time. The chain carries TRBV29-1 and TRBJ2-1; 12 bases fit TRBD2. With V trimmed by 6 bases and J by 8 bases, 8 bases remained unmatched. This CDR3 has 14 residues. CDR1 and CDR2 from the germline V gene are SQVTM and ANQGSEA. The CDR3 spells CSVETSGRPDEQFF. Here the CDR3 DNA reads TGCAGCGTGGAGACTAGCGGGAGACCTGATGAGCAGTTCTTC.

The V and J genes are TRBV15 and TRBJ1-1; D is ambiguous. Between the trimmed V and J ends, which lost 0 bases and 5 bases, there was a span of 4 bases. The CDR3 has 12 residues. The germline V gene encodes CDR1 LNHNV and CDR2 YYDKDF (reference sequence). CDR3 in amino acids: CATSRDMTEAFF. CDR3 in DNA: TGTGCCACCAGCAGAGATATGACTGAAGCTTTCTTT.